These T cell receptor beta chains were read from a single sample in a study of OX40 agonist ivuxolimab in advanced cancers. Sequencing used immunoSEQ multiplex PCR; TCRdb keeps in-frame clones, though not all of them. The table includes tens of thousands of clones, 80% to 95% detected once. The material was CD4+ or CD8+ T cells sorted from blood, obtained in a trial of the OX40 agonist ivuxolimab. These receptors were taken from an adult with an advanced solid tumor such as melanoma, head and neck, liver or kidney cancer. The CDR3 runs from the conserved cysteine through the conserved F or W. D genes are given only for firm matches. Size is omitted from some rows. Given values are once, few, many or a class for expanded clones.

cdr3_aa cdr3_nt v_call clone_size j_call d_call
CASSLLGPGNPSGNTIYF TGCGCCAGCAGCCTTCTCGGACCGGGAAATCCCTCTGGAAACACCATATATTTT TRBV4-1 - TRBJ1-3 -
CASSPRGGGGWADTQYF TGTGCCAGCAGCCCCCGAGGGGGAGGGGGTTGGGCAGATACGCAGTATTTT TRBV9 - TRBJ2-3 -
CATSRGDSQETQYF TGTGCCACCAGCAGAGGGGACAGCCAAGAGACCCAGTACTTC TRBV15 - TRBJ2-5 TRBD1
CASSPSDRLSYEQYF TGTGCCAGCTCACCGTCGGACAGGCTAAGCTACGAGCAGTACTTC TRBV18 - TRBJ2-7 TRBD1
CASLAGKLFF TGTGCCAGCTTGGCGGGAAAGCTGTTTTTT TRBV6-1 - TRBJ2-2 -
CASRGKRAPNTGELFF TGTGCCAGCAGGGGAAAGAGAGCGCCGAACACCGGGGAGCTGTTTTTT TRBV28 - TRBJ2-2 -
CASSKASDGTERCNSPLHF TGTGCCAGCAGCAAAGCCTCCGACGGGACGGAGAGATGTAATTCACCCCTCCACTTT TRBV21-1 - TRBJ1-6 -
CASSFQGTYEQYF TGCGCCAGCAGCTTTCAGGGTACCTACGAGCAGTACTTC TRBV5-1 - TRBJ2-7 -
CASSLGTANYGYTF TGTGCCAGCAGCCTAGGGACAGCTAACTATGGCTACACCTTC TRBV5-1 - TRBJ1-2 TRBD1
CAINDGTSGVAYEQYF TGTGCCATCAACGACGGGACTAGCGGGGTAGCCTACGAGCAGTACTTC TRBV10-3 - TRBJ2-7 TRBD2
CASSPRITEPGPLRWGNTIYF TGTGCCAGCTCACCACGAATTACTGAGCCCGGACCACTCAGGTGGGGAAACACCATATATTTT TRBV18 - TRBJ1-3 -
CASKPLQGYEAFF TGTGCCAGCAAACCTCTTCAGGGATATGAAGCTTTCTTT TRBV6-5 - TRBJ1-1 -
CASSPGEGAEETQYF TGTGCCAGCAGCCCAGGGGAGGGGGCCGAAGAGACCCAGTACTTC TRBV7-9 - TRBJ2-5 -
CASSSGTGDLEAQYF TGTGCCAGCAGTTCGGGGACAGGTGACCTAGAGGCCCAGTACTTC TRBV28 - TRBJ2-5 TRBD1
CASSPRPNLNTDTQYF TGTGCCAGCAGCCCTCGACCGAACCTCAACACAGATACGCAGTATTTT TRBV5-4 - TRBJ2-3 -
CASSLSAYSSYNEQFF TGTGCCAGTAGTCTCAGCGCGTATAGCTCCTACAATGAGCAGTTCTTC TRBV19 - TRBJ2-1 -
CASSQEGQGIPTDTQYF TGCGCCAGCAGCCAAGAGGGACAGGGGATTCCCACAGATACGCAGTATTTT TRBV4-1 - TRBJ2-3 TRBD1
CASSQTGLAFF TGTGCCAGCAGCCAGACGGGGCTAGCGTTCTTC TRBV4-2 - TRBJ2-1 -
CASSPTGGYEQYF TGTGCCAGCAGTCCTACCGGGGGGTACGAGCAGTACTTC TRBV2 - TRBJ2-7 TRBD2
CASSEKGQLPYEQYF TGTGCCAGCAGTGAAAAGGGACAGCTCCCCTACGAGCAGTACTTC TRBV7-9 - TRBJ2-7 TRBD1
CASSLRTGWDEQFF TGTGCCAGCAGTCTACGGACAGGGTGGGATGAGCAGTTCTTC TRBV28 - TRBJ2-1 TRBD1
CASSLAGGPDTQYF TGTGCCAGTAGTCTGGCGGGGGGCCCAGATACGCAGTATTTT TRBV19 - TRBJ2-3 TRBD2
CASSGTGGQETQYF TGCGCCAGCAGCGGGACAGGGGGCCAAGAGACCCAGTACTTC TRBV5-1 - TRBJ2-5 TRBD1
CASSIPGRNTGELFF TGTGCCAGTAGTATCCCCGGGAGGAACACCGGGGAGCTGTTTTTT TRBV19 - TRBJ2-2 -
CASSLGLTFYSYEQYF TGTGCCAGCAGTTTAGGACTGACCTTTTACTCCTACGAGCAGTACTTC TRBV27 - TRBJ2-7 -
CASTTTGWNEQFF TGTGCCAGTACGACGACAGGGTGGAATGAGCAGTTCTTC TRBV19 - TRBJ2-1 TRBD1
CASSTTGNRETQYF TGTGCCAGCAGTACTACAGGGAATCGAGAGACCCAGTACTTC TRBV11-2 - TRBJ2-5 -
CASSPGSAWGGELFF TGCGCCAGCAGCCCCGGGTCCGCTTGGGGAGGGGAGCTGTTTTTT TRBV5-1 - TRBJ2-2 -
CASSKNDRVDGYTF TGTGCCAGCAGTAAAAACGACAGGGTCGATGGCTACACCTTC TRBV27 - TRBJ1-2 TRBD1
CASSLAGGGETQYF TGCGCCAGCAGCTTGGCGGGAGGGGGAGAGACCCAGTACTTC TRBV5-1 - TRBJ2-5 TRBD2
CASSPSSYEQYF TGTGCCAGCTCTCCCAGCTCCTACGAGCAGTACTTC TRBV18 few TRBJ2-7 -
CASSRTGVAQPQHF TGTGCCAGCAGTCGGACAGGGGTTGCTCAGCCCCAGCATTTT TRBV2 - TRBJ1-5 TRBD1
CASSRGQYQETQYF TGCGCCAGCTCTAGGGGGCAGTACCAAGAGACCCAGTACTTC TRBV5-1 - TRBJ2-5 TRBD1
CASSPGLTKLGGYTF TGTGCCAGCAGTCCCGGACTCACGAAGTTGGGTGGCTACACCTTC TRBV27 - TRBJ1-2 -
CASSLEGGDEQYF TGTGCCAGCAGCTTGGAAGGGGGGGACGAGCAGTACTTC TRBV5-6 - TRBJ2-7 -
CASSRGTGGGGYTF TGTGCCAGCAGCAGGGGGACAGGGGGCGGTGGCTACACCTTC TRBV2 - TRBJ1-2 TRBD1
CAIRGQGWPSSTDTQYF TGTGCCATTAGGGGACAGGGGTGGCCCTCTAGCACAGATACGCAGTATTTT TRBV2 - TRBJ2-3 TRBD1
CASRRDVMNTEAFF TGTGCCAGCAGACGGGATGTTATGAACACTGAAGCTTTCTTT TRBV6-6 - TRBJ1-1 -
CASSYTRQGLEAFF TGTGCCAGCAGTTACACAAGACAGGGATTGGAAGCTTTCTTT TRBV6-5 once TRBJ1-1 TRBD1
CASSLWTGGMNTEAFF TGTGCCAGCAGCTTGTGGACAGGGGGGATGAACACTGAAGCTTTCTTT TRBV5-5 - TRBJ1-1 TRBD1
CASSLATGGAETQYF TGTGCCAGCAGCTTAGCGACAGGGGGCGCCGAGACCCAGTACTTC TRBV7-9 - TRBJ2-5 TRBD1
CASRGVAGEETQYF TGTGCCAGCAGGGGGGTAGCGGGAGAGGAGACCCAGTACTTC TRBV6-1 - TRBJ2-5 TRBD2
CASSYPFGLHNEQFF TGTGCCAGCAGCTACCCTTTCGGACTACACAATGAGCAGTTCTTC TRBV7-2 - TRBJ2-1 -
CASSSLAGRIYEQYF TGTGCCAGTAGTTCCCTAGCGGGGCGTATTTACGAGCAGTACTTC TRBV19 - TRBJ2-7 TRBD2
CAISEEQDMNTEAFF TGTGCCATCAGTGAGGAACAAGACATGAACACTGAAGCTTTCTTT TRBV6-1 - TRBJ1-1 -
CASSLETGVPTKHF TGTGCCAGCAGCTTAGAGACAGGCGTACCTACGAAGCACTTC TRBV7-2 - TRBJ2-7 -
CSVAGGLDQPQHF TGCAGCGTTGCTGGGGGCCTGGATCAGCCCCAGCATTTT TRBV29-1 - TRBJ1-5 -
CASLEVGGLPSQETQYF TGTGCCAGCCTTGAAGTGGGGGGACTGCCTTCCCAAGAGACCCAGTACTTC TRBV5-5 - TRBJ2-5 -
CASSGGTGVVGEQYF TGCGCCAGCAGCGGAGGGACAGGGGTAGTTGGGGAGCAGTACTTC TRBV5-1 - TRBJ2-7 TRBD1
CASSFPLRGVEQYF TGTGCCAGCAGCTTCCCCTTGCGGGGGGTAGAGCAGTACTTC TRBV5-5 - TRBJ2-7 TRBD2
CASSLRDPRTDTQYF TGCGCCAGCAGCCTCCGGGACCCGCGCACAGATACGCAGTATTTT TRBV10-2 - TRBJ2-3 -
CASSDYPDYGYTF TGTGCCAGCAGTGACTACCCAGACTATGGCTACACCTTC TRBV6-4 - TRBJ1-2 -
CASRRDGNTEAFF TGTGCCAGCAGACGGGACGGCAACACTGAAGCTTTCTTT TRBV6-5 - TRBJ1-1 -
CASSLGQNNEQFF TGTGCCAGCAGCTTAGGCCAAAACAATGAGCAGTTCTTC TRBV7-9 - TRBJ2-1 -
CASRGLAGVQETQYF TGCGCCAGCAGGGGACTAGCGGGGGTACAAGAGACCCAGTACTTC TRBV10-2 - TRBJ2-5 TRBD2
CASSSRGTYNSPLHF TGTGCCAGCAGCTCGAGGGGAACCTATAATTCACCCCTCCACTTT TRBV5-4 - TRBJ1-6 -
CASSLSIARGGSEAFF TGTGCCAGCAGCTTGAGCATCGCCAGGGGTGGGTCTGAAGCTTTCTTT TRBV5-4 - TRBJ1-1 -
CASSMRGTGEYKNIQYF TGTGCCAGTAGTATGAGGGGGACAGGGGAATACAAAAACATTCAGTACTTC TRBV19 once TRBJ2-4 TRBD1
CASSAASGRNEQFF TGTGCCAGCAGCGCTGCTAGCGGGAGAAATGAGCAGTTCTTC TRBV11-3 - TRBJ2-1 TRBD2